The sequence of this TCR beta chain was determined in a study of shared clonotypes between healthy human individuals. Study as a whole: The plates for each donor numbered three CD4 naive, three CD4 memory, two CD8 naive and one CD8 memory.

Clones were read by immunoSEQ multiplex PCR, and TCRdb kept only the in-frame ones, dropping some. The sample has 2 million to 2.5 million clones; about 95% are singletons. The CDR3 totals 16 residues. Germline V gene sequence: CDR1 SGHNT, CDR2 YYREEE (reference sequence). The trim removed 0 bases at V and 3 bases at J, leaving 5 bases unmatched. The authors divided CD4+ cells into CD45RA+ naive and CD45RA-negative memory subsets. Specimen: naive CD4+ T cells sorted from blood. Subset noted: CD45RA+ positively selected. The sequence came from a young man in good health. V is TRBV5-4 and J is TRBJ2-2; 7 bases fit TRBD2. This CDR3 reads CASSLVRGSDTGELFF. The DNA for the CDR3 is TGTGCCAGCAGCTTGGTTCGCGGGAGTGACACCGGGGAGCTGTTTTTT.